This T cell receptor beta chain is from a study of beta chain features in type 1 diabetes. The investigators reverse transcribed all of the isolated RNA, so they sequenced expressed TCRB transcripts. Here immunoSEQ multiplex PCR was the method, and the copy in TCRdb shows in-frame clones only, minus some. Of 300,000 or so clones listed, 8% are singletons. Deletions cut 8 bases from V and 6 bases from J, with 10 bases between. This CDR3 has 12 amino acids. Germline-derived CDR1 and CDR2 are MNHEY and SMNVEV (reference sequence). The authors obtained over 95% purity in all sorted populations. The study's findings and limits: Within the patient group, naive, central memory and Treg TCRB repertoires appeared more similar to each other than within healthy donors. All four CD4+ subsets from Type 1 diabetes patients carried moderately but significantly shorter TCRB CDR3s.

As concerns this clone: The antigen is unknown.

The genes are TRBV27 and TRBJ2-2; D uncertain. Specimen: central memory CD4+ T cells from blood. The sequence came from a young woman in good health. The CDR3 coding sequence is TGTGCCAGCCTTAGGAAGCCCGGGGAGCTGTTTTTT. Its protein product is CASLRKPGELFF.